These T cell receptor beta chains were read from a single sample in a study of response to subunit inactivated influenza vaccine. TCRdb ran MiXCR on the RT-PCR reads and lists one entry per CDR3 protein. Among over 800,000 distinct CDR3 sequences, 21% were seen once, and the ten largest hold roughly 10%. The source was PBMCs from blood, collected 4 to 6 days after vaccination. The receptors originated from a middle-aged man who received an inactivated influenza vaccine. CDR3s include the opening cysteine and the closing phenylalanine or tryptophan. A D gene is named only where the DNA matches it firmly. The listing skips clone size in some rows; elsewhere it reads once, few, many or a size class.

D: -; size: -; V: TRBV25-1; J: TRBJ2-3; DNA: TGTGCCAGCAGTGATTACGATACGCAGTATTTT; CDR3: CASSDYDTQYF
D: TRBD2; size: few; V: TRBV9; J: TRBJ2-3; DNA: TGTGCCAGCAGTAATAGCGGGAGGGCGGCAGATACGCAGTATTTT; CDR3: CASSNSGRAADTQYF
D: -; size: -; V: TRBV12-3/TRBV12-4; J: TRBJ1-1; DNA: TGTGCCAGCAGCCGCGGGATGGGGGACACTGAAGCTTTCTTT; CDR3: CASSRGMGDTEAFF
D: -; size: many; V: TRBV27; J: TRBJ2-7; DNA: TGTGCCAGCAGTCCCCTGGTGATGGGGTTCGGCGAGCAGTACTTC; CDR3: CASSPLVMGFGEQYF
D: TRBD1; size: -; V: TRBV3-1; J: TRBJ2-5; DNA: TGTGCCAGCAGCCAGATGGGACAGCAAGAGACCCAGTACTTC; CDR3: CASSQMGQQETQYF
D: TRBD1; size: -; V: TRBV5-1; J: TRBJ1-6; DNA: TGCGCCAGCAGCTTAGGGACAGGGGGCTCATCTTCACCCCTCCACTTT; CDR3: CASSLGTGGSSSPLHF
D: TRBD2; size: once; V: TRBV20-1; J: TRBJ2-7; DNA: TGCAGTGCTTGGATGGGACTAGTCAACCACGAGCAGTACTTC; CDR3: CSAWMGLVNHEQYF
D: TRBD1; size: -; V: TRBV6-5; J: TRBJ2-1; DNA: TGTGCCAGCAGTCGCGGGACAGGACTCAATGAGCAGTTCTTC; CDR3: CASSRGTGLNEQFF
D: -; size: -; V: TRBV4-1; J: TRBJ2-7; DNA: TGCGCCAGCAGCCAAGATGGTCCAGGGGCACTCTACGAGCAGTACTTC; CDR3: CASSQDGPGALYEQYF
D: TRBD1; size: few; V: TRBV7-2; J: TRBJ1-6; DNA: TGTGCCAGCAGCTTAGGTCAAGGGACAGGGGGTTCACCCCTCCACTTT; CDR3: CASSLGQGTGGSPLHF
D: TRBD2; size: few; V: TRBV5-1; J: TRBJ2-3; DNA: TGCGCCAGCAGCCCGGGACTAGCAGCTCGCACAGATACGCAGTATTTT; CDR3: CASSPGLAARTDTQYF
D: TRBD2; size: -; V: TRBV5-6; J: TRBJ2-3; DNA: TGTGCCAGCAGCGAAAGCGGGGGGGCAGATACGCAGTATTTT; CDR3: CASSESGGADTQYF
D: -; size: -; V: TRBV19; J: TRBJ2-1; DNA: TGTGCCAGTAGCCTCCTCCCCCTGAGGGGAAGGAGCAACAATGAGCAGTTCTTC; CDR3: CASSLLPLRGRSNNEQFF
D: -; size: few; V: TRBV18; J: TRBJ2-4; DNA: TGTGCCAGCTCACCATGGGGAAACATTCAGTACTTC; CDR3: CASSPWGNIQYF
D: -; size: -; V: TRBV12-3/TRBV12-4; J: TRBJ2-5; DNA: TGTGCCAGCGTTTCAGGGGAAGAGACCCAGTACTTC; CDR3: CASVSGEETQYF
D: -; size: few; V: TRBV5-4; J: TRBJ2-3; DNA: TGTGCCAGCAGCTCGGATCGCGGTAGAGGATCAGATACGCAGTATTTT; CDR3: CASSSDRGRGSDTQYF
D: -; size: -; V: TRBV4-3; J: TRBJ2-7; DNA: TGCGCCAGCAGCCAAGATAAATCGGGACTCCACTACGAGCAGTACTTC; CDR3: CASSQDKSGLHYEQYF
D: -; size: -; V: TRBV20-1; J: TRBJ1-5; DNA: TGCAGTGCTAGGGGGACGGTTATTAGCAATCAGCCCCAGCATTTT; CDR3: CSARGTVISNQPQHF
D: -; size: few; V: TRBV20-1; J: TRBJ1-6; DNA: TGCAGTGCTAGAGACAGGGTGGATTCACCCCTCCACTTT; CDR3: CSARDRVDSPLHF
D: TRBD2; size: few; V: TRBV24-1; J: TRBJ2-1; DNA: TGTGCCACCAGTGATTCAAGACTAGCGGACAATGAGCAGTTCTTC; CDR3: CATSDSRLADNEQFF
D: -; size: -; V: TRBV12-3/TRBV12-4; J: TRBJ2-7; DNA: TGTGCCAGCAAGAGCCGGGACTTTTCCTACGAGCAGTACTTC; CDR3: CASKSRDFSYEQYF
D: TRBD1; size: many; V: TRBV4-3; J: TRBJ2-3; DNA: TGCGCCAGCAGCCAAGTCACAGGGGGCACAGATACGCAGTATTTT; CDR3: CASSQVTGGTDTQYF
D: -; size: few; V: TRBV3-1; J: TRBJ1-5; DNA: TGTGCCAGCAGCCAAGATTCAGTGGGCAATCAGCCCCAGCATTTT; CDR3: CASSQDSVGNQPQHF
D: TRBD2; size: -; V: TRBV20-1; J: TRBJ2-5; DNA: TGCAGTGCTATAGCGGGAGGGCCCGCAGAGACCCAGTACTTC; CDR3: CSAIAGGPAETQYF
D: -; size: -; V: TRBV4-2; J: TRBJ2-1; DNA: TGTGCCAGCAGCCAAGATGGGAGAGGGTTCTTC; CDR3: CASSQDGRGFF
D: -; size: -; V: TRBV3-1; J: TRBJ1-2; DNA: TGTGCCAGCAGCCAAGGATCGGGGGGAGGCTATGGCTACACCTTC; CDR3: CASSQGSGGGYGYTF
D: -; size: few; V: TRBV14; J: TRBJ2-3; DNA: TGTGCCAGCAGCCTCATTGGGACGACAGATACGCAGTATTTT; CDR3: CASSLIGTTDTQYF
D: -; size: -; V: TRBV10-3; J: TRBJ2-1; DNA: TGTGCCATCAGGGGGGACTCGTCCTTGAATGAGCAGTTCTTC; CDR3: CAIRGDSSLNEQFF
D: -; size: -; V: TRBV29-1; J: TRBJ2-5; DNA: TGCAGCGTCCCCGGGGTGCCAGCGCAAGAGACCCAGTACTTC; CDR3: CSVPGVPAQETQYF
D: TRBD1; size: few; V: TRBV29-1; J: TRBJ2-7; DNA: TGCAGCGTTGAATTCGGGGACAGAACCTACGAGCAGTACTTC; CDR3: CSVEFGDRTYEQYF
D: TRBD2; size: -; V: TRBV7-9; J: TRBJ2-1; DNA: TGTGCCCGAACGGGGGGACCGGGGCCGGGTGAGCAGTTCTTC; CDR3: CARTGGPGPGEQFF
D: TRBD1; size: -; V: TRBV9; J: TRBJ1-1; DNA: TGTGCCAGCAGCACGACAGGGTCGGGGGGAACTGAAGCTTTCTTT; CDR3: CASSTTGSGGTEAFF
D: -; size: many; V: TRBV6-1; J: TRBJ2-7; DNA: TGTGCCAGCAGTCCATACTCCCTAGCCGACAGAGGAGTCTACGAGCAGTACTTC; CDR3: CASSPYSLADRGVYEQYF
D: TRBD1; size: few; V: TRBV7-6; J: TRBJ1-3; DNA: TGTGCCAGCAGCTTTCAGACAGGGGGCATTGGAAACACCATATATTTT; CDR3: CASSFQTGGIGNTIYF
D: TRBD2; size: -; V: TRBV20-1; J: TRBJ2-7; DNA: TGCAGTGCGCCTCCGGGGGGGAGTACCTACGAGCAGTACTTC; CDR3: CSAPPGGSTYEQYF
D: -; size: few; V: TRBV20-1; J: TRBJ1-5; DNA: TGCAGTGCTCCGAGTGTCAATCAGCCCCAGCATTTT; CDR3: CSAPSVNQPQHF
D: -; size: few; V: TRBV6-5; J: TRBJ2-5; DNA: TGTGCCAGCAGTTACTCCCTGACACCGCAAGAGACCCAGTACTTC; CDR3: CASSYSLTPQETQYF
D: -; size: many; V: TRBV20-1; J: TRBJ2-1; DNA: TGCAGTGCTAGACTAGTTCCTGAGCAGTTCTTC; CDR3: CSARLVPEQFF
D: TRBD2; size: few; V: TRBV29-1; J: TRBJ2-1; DNA: TGCAGCGTTGAAGATCTTAGGCGGGGGGCCGGATACAATGAGCAGTTCTTC; CDR3: CSVEDLRRGAGYNEQFF
D: TRBD2; size: many; V: TRBV10-3; J: TRBJ2-1; DNA: TGTGCCACTCAACCTCGGAGGCTAGCGGGGTTCAATGAGCAGTTCTTC; CDR3: CATQPRRLAGFNEQFF
D: -; size: -; V: TRBV24-1; J: TRBJ2-1; DNA: TGTGCCACCAGTGATCCGGGTGGTAAAGGTTACAATGAGCAGTTCTTC; CDR3: CATSDPGGKGYNEQFF
D: -; size: few; V: TRBV11-2; J: TRBJ2-1; DNA: TGTGCCAGCAGCTCGAGATCCCTTAGCGTGAGAGGTTACAATGAGCAGTTCTTC; CDR3: CASSSRSLSVRGYNEQFF
D: TRBD2; size: few; V: TRBV12-3/TRBV12-4; J: TRBJ2-5; DNA: TGTGCCAGCAGTTATAGCGGGGCAGGGGAGACCCAGTACTTC; CDR3: CASSYSGAGETQYF
D: TRBD2; size: few; V: TRBV13; J: TRBJ2-4; DNA: TGTGCCAGCAGCCTCGGGACTAGCGGAAACATTCAGTACTTC; CDR3: CASSLGTSGNIQYF
D: -; size: -; V: TRBV12-5; J: TRBJ2-5; DNA: TGTGCTAGTGGTTTTGGCAGGGGCCAAGAGACCCAGTACTTC; CDR3: CASGFGRGQETQYF